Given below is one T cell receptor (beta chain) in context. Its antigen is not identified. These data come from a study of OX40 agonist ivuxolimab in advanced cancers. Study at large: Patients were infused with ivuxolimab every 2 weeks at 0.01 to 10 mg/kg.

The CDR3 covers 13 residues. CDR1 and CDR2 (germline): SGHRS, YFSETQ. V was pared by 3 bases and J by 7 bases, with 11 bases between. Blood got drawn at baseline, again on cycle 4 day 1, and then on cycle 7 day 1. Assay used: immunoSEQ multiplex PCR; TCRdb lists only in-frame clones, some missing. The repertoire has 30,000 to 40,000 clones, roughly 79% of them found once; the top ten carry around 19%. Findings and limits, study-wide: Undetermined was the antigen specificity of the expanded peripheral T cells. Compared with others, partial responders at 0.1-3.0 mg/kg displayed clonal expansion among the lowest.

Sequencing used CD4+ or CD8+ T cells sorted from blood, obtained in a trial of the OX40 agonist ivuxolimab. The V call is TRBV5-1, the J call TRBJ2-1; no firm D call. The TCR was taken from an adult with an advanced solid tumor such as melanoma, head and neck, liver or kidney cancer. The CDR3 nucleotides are TGCGCCAGCAGCTCCCCTGATCGGAATGAGCAGTTCTTC. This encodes CASSSPDRNEQFF.